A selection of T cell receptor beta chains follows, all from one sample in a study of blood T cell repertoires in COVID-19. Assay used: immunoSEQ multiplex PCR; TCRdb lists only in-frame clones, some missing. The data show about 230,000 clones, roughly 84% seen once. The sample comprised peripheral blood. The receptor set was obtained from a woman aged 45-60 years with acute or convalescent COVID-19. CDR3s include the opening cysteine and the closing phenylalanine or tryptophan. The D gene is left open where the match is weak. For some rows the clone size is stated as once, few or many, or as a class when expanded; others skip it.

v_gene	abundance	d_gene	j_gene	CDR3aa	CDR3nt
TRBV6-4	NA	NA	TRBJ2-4	CASPAGAKVAKNIQYF	TGTGCCAGCCCGGCGGGGGCAAAGGTAGCCAAAAACATTCAGTACTTC
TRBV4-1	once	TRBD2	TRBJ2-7	CASSFKGGSYEQYF	TGCGCCAGCAGCTTTAAGGGCGGGAGCTACGAGCAGTACTTC
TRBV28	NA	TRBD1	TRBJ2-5	CASSLSTGGQETQYF	TGTGCCAGCAGTTTAAGTACAGGGGGACAAGAGACCCAGTACTTC
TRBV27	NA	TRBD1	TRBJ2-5	CASSPYRGQGRETQYF	TGTGCCAGCAGTCCCTACCGGGGACAGGGACGAGAGACCCAGTACTTC
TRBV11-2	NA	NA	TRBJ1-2	CASSFGQGDGYTF	TGTGCCAGCAGCTTCGGGCAGGGCGATGGCTACACCTTC
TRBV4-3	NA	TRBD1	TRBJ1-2	CASSHLGTEYGYTF	TGCGCCAGCAGCCATCTCGGGACAGAATATGGCTACACCTTC
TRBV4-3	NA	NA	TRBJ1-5	CASSPRVSSNQPQHF	TGCGCCAGCAGCCCCCGTGTTAGTAGCAATCAGCCCCAGCATTTT
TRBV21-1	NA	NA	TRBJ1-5	CASSKGARDNQPQHF	TGTGCCAGCAGCAAAGGGGCCAGAGACAATCAGCCCCAGCATTTT
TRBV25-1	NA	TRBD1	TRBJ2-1	CASSGDRRYNEQFF	TGTGCCAGCAGTGGGGACAGACGATACAATGAGCAGTTCTTC
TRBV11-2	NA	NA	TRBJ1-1	CASRRPGDTEAFF	TGTGCCAGCAGGCGACCAGGGGACACTGAAGCTTTCTTT
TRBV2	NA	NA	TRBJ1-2	CASSSSLYGYTF	TGTGCCAGCTCCTCGAGTCTCTATGGCTACACCTTC
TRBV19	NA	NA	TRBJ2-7	CASSIAVRGIYEQYF	TGTGCCAGTAGTATAGCGGTCCGAGGGATCTACGAGCAGTACTTC
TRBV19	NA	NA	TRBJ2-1	CASMEGFNNEQFF	TGTGCCAGTATGGAGGGATTCAACAATGAGCAGTTCTTC
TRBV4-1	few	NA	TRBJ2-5	CASSQEGQYRGTQYF	TGCGCCAGCAGCCAAGAAGGCCAGTACCGGGGGACCCAGTACTTC
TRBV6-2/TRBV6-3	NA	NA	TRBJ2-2	CASSYGPGQNTGELFF	TGTGCCAGCAGTTACGGGCCAGGACAGAACACCGGGGAGCTGTTTTTT
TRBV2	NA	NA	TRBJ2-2	CASSELASVPGELFF	TGTGCCAGCAGTGAACTAGCGAGTGTCCCCGGGGAGCTGTTTTTT
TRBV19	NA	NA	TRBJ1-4	CASSIGWGGLNEKLFF	TGTGCCAGTAGTATTGGATGGGGAGGCCTAAATGAAAAACTGTTTTTT
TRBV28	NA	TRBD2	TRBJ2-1	CASRPGLAGSEQFF	TGTGCCAGCAGACCGGGACTAGCGGGGAGTGAGCAGTTCTTC
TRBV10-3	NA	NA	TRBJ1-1	CAIRGTAGMGNTEAFF	TGTGCCATCAGGGGGACGGCGGGAATGGGGAACACTGAAGCTTTCTTT
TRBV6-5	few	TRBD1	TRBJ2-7	CASGGQTYEQYF	TGTGCCAGCGGGGGACAGACTTACGAGCAGTACTTC
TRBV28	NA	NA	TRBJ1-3	CASTKYAGGRVNTIYF	TGTGCCAGCACCAAATATGCGGGGGGGAGAGTAAACACCATATATTTT
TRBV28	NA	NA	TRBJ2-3	CASSFRVNTQYF	TGTGCCAGCAGTTTCAGGGTAAATACGCAGTATTTT
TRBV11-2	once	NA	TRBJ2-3	CASSLYNRGGTDTQYF	TGTGCCAGCAGCTTATATAACAGGGGGGGTACAGATACGCAGTATTTT
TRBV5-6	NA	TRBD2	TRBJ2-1	CASSLELAGGHYNEQFF	TGTGCCAGCAGCTTGGAGCTAGCGGGAGGCCACTACAATGAGCAGTTCTTC
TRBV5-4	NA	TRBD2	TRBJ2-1	CASSREGYSNEQFF	TGTGCCAGCAGCAGGGAGGGATATTCCAATGAGCAGTTCTTC
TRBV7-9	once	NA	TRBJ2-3	CASSAGPRADTQYF	TGTGCCAGCAGCGCGGGACCTAGGGCAGATACGCAGTATTTT
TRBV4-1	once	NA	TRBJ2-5	CASSQEWGRGETQYF	TGCGCCAGCAGCCAAGAGTGGGGAAGGGGGGAGACCCAGTACTTC
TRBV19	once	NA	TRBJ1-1	CASSGFTEAFF	TGTGCCAGTTCGGGGTTCACTGAAGCTTTCTTT
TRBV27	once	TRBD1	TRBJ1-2	CASRPDRVGSYGYTF	TGTGCCAGCAGACCCGACAGGGTGGGATCCTATGGCTACACCTTC
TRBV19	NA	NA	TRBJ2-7	CASSNGYEQYF	TGTGCCAGTAGTAACGGGTACGAGCAGTACTTC
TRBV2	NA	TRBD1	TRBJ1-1	CASTGGTEAFF	TGTGCCTCGACAGGGGGCACTGAAGCTTTCTTT
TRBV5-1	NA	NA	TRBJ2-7	CASSPKVASRYEQYF	TGCGCCAGCAGCCCGAAGGTCGCTTCGAGGTACGAGCAGTACTTC
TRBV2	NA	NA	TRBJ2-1	CASSEFLEQFF	TGTGCCAGCAGTGAGTTTCTTGAGCAGTTCTTC
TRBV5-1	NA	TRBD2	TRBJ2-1	CASSQGPSGGLNEQFF	TGCGCCAGCAGCCAGGGACCTAGCGGGGGGCTTAATGAGCAGTTCTTC
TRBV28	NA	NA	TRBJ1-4	CASSFFGLPTNEKLFF	TGTGCCAGCAGTTTTTTTGGACTCCCAACTAATGAAAAACTGTTTTTT
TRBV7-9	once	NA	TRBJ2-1	CASSLGQNNEQFF	TGTGCCAGCAGCTTAGGACAGAACAATGAGCAGTTCTTC
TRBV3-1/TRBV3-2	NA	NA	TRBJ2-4	CASSQARGRENIQYF	TGTGCCAGCAGCCAAGCGCGGGGTAGGGAAAACATTCAGTACTTC
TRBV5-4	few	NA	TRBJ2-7	CASSLWGTLEQYF	TGTGCCAGCAGCTTGTGGGGGACTCTTGAGCAGTACTTC
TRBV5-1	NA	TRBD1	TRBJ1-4	CASSLEGARPGEKLFF	TGCGCCAGCAGCTTGGAGGGGGCCCGGCCTGGCGAAAAACTGTTTTTT
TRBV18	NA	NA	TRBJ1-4	CASSPMTPPPKATNEKLFF	TGTGCCAGCTCACCGATGACACCGCCACCAAAAGCAACTAATGAAAAACTGTTTTTT
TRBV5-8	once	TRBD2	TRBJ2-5	CASSPFRGGVGETQYF	TGTGCCAGCAGCCCATTTCGCGGGGGAGTCGGAGAGACCCAGTACTTC
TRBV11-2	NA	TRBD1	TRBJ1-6	CASSLDRDRDAFF	TGTGCCAGCAGCTTAGATCGGGACAGGGACGCGTTTTTT
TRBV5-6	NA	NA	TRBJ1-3	CASSPPPLTDFSGNTIYF	TGTGCCAGCAGCCCCCCACCGTTGACAGACTTCTCTGGAAACACCATATATTTT
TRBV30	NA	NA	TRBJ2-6	CAWSDWRRSGANVLTF	TGTGCCTGGAGTGACTGGCGGCGCTCTGGGGCCAACGTCCTGACTTTC
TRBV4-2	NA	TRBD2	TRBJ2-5	CASSQAATSGRGETQYF	TGTGCCAGCAGCCAAGCCGCGACTAGCGGGAGAGGTGAGACCCAGTACTTC
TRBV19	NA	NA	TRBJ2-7	CASSISEDEQYF	TGTGCCAGTAGTATCAGCGAAGACGAGCAGTACTTC
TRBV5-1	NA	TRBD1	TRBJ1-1	CASSPMTGADTEAFF	TGCGCCAGCAGCCCCATGACAGGGGCGGACACTGAAGCTTTCTTT
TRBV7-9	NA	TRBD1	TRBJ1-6	CASSPGQGNSPLHF	TGTGCCAGCAGCCCGGGACAGGGAAATTCACCCCTCCACTTT
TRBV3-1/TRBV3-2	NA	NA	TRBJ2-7	CASSQEGPHEQYF	TGTGCCAGCAGCCAAGAGGGGCCGCACGAGCAGTACTTC
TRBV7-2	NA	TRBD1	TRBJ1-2	CASSLAAGQAYGYTF	TGTGCCAGCAGCTTAGCGGCGGGACAGGCATATGGCTACACCTTC
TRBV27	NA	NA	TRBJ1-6	CASSPVTGTPLHF	TGTGCCAGCAGTCCGGTTACCGGGACACCCCTCCACTTT
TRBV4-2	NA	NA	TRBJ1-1	CASSRNYMNTEAFF	TGTGCCAGCAGCCGTAACTACATGAACACTGAAGCTTTCTTT
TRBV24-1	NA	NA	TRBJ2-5	CATSDLSRGHQETQYF	TGTGCCACCAGTGATTTGTCGCGGGGCCACCAAGAGACCCAGTACTTC
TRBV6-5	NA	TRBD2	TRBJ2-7	CASSYSSGGEIQQYF	TGTGCCAGCAGTTACTCTAGCGGGGGGGAAATCCAGCAGTACTTC
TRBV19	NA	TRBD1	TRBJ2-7	CASSDRGYEQYF	TGTGCCAGTAGCGACAGGGGCTACGAGCAGTACTTC